What follows are 21 T cell receptor beta chains derived from one specimen sequenced in a study of beta chain features in type 1 diabetes. General observations from the study: Patients with Type 1 diabetes showed moderately but significantly shorter TCRB CDR3s in all four CD4+ subsets.

Expressed TCRB transcripts were sequenced because the isolated RNA had all been reverse transcribed beforehand. Sequencing used immunoSEQ multiplex PCR; TCRdb keeps in-frame clones, though not all of them. The data hold 65,000 to 85,000 clones, with about 50% observed a single time. Which antigens these TCRs recognize remains unknown. Input material: central memory CD4+ T cells from blood. The receptor set was obtained from a man younger than 40 with type 1 diabetes.

This chain links TRBV5-1 with TRBJ2-3; 13 bases line up with TRBD2. CDR1 is SGHRS and CDR2 is YFSETQ in the germline V gene. With 3 bases clipped from V and 6 bases from J, the junction kept 7 bases outside the gene matches. The CDR3 spans 16 residues. The CDR3 region is CASSSGTSGAGDTQYF. CDR3 in DNA: TGCGCCAGCAGCTCTGGGACTAGCGGGGCGGGGGATACGCAGTATTTT.

This clone was seen more than once but under ten times. The V and J genes are TRBV6-1 and TRBJ2-1; 9 nucleotides match TRBD2. The germline V gene encodes CDR1 MNHNS and CDR2 SASEGT. With V trimmed by 7 bases and J by 10 bases, 14 bases remained unmatched. The CDR3 totals 15 residues. CDR3: CASTTGTSRAYEQFF. CDR3 nucleotide sequence: TGTGCCAGCACGACAGGGACTAGCCGGGCTTACGAGCAGTTCTTC.

This clone has just one count. The CDR3 coding sequence is TGCGCCAGCAGCTCCGACCGGGACTATGGCTACACCTTC. Its translation: CASSSDRDYGYTF. The chain has TRBV5-1 and TRBJ1-2; the D is unclear. The CDR3 loop spans 13 amino acids. Germline V gene data show CDR1 as SGHRS and CDR2 as YFSETQ. V lost 3 bases and J 3 bases, leaving 9 bases between the germline ends.

The chain's CDR3 is CASSAHTGQASDTQYF. CDR3 coding DNA: TGTGCCAGCAGCGCCCATACCGGACAGGCCTCAGATACGCAGTATTTT. The chain combines TRBV25-1 with TRBJ2-3, with 7 bases matching TRBD1. The junction had 13 bases not matched to a gene; V was cut back by 6 bases and J by 4 bases. The CDR3 spans 16 residues. Germline CDR1 MGHDK, CDR2 SYGVNS.

Here the CDR3 reads CASSLSSGTYNEQFF. CDR3 nucleotides: TGCGCCAGCAGCCTCTCTAGCGGGACCTACAATGAGCAGTTCTTC. The chain carries TRBV5-1 and TRBJ2-1; 9 bases are a match to TRBD2. Germline V gene sequence: CDR1 SGHRS, CDR2 YFSETQ. With V trimmed by 4 bases and J by 2 bases, 4 bases remained unmatched. This CDR3 comprises 15 residues. The variable domain in full, with the rest retrieved from reference TRBV5-1 and TRBJ2-1, is KAGVTQTPRYLIKTRGQQVTLSCSPISGHRSVSWYQQTPGQGLQFLFEYFSETQRNKGNFPGRFSGRQFSNSRSEMNVSTLELGDSALYLCASSLSSGTYNEQFFGPGTRLTVL.

V usage is TRBV7-2 and J usage is TRBJ2-5; 10 bases are shared with TRBD1. CDR3 length: 14 amino acids. The germline gives CDR1 SGHTA, CDR2 FQGNSA. J lost 5 bases, V lost 5 bases, and 5 bases had no gene match. The CDR3 DNA follows: TGTGCCAGCAGCCGACAGGGGGCGGAGGAGACCCAGTACTTC. As protein: CASSRQGAEETQYF. Full variable domain (missing parts from reference TRBV7-2 and TRBJ2-5): GAGVSQSPSNKVTEKGKDVELRCDPISGHTALYWYRQSLGQGLEFLIYFQGNSAPDKSGLPSDRFSAERTGGSVSTLTIQRTQQEDSAVYLCASSRQGAEETQYFGPGTRLLVL.

This chain uses TRBV2 with TRBJ2-1; 12 bases map to TRBD2. The CDR3 extends over 17 amino acids. Per the germline V gene, CDR1 is SNHLY and CDR2 is FYNNEI. With 2 bases clipped from V and 9 bases from J, the junction kept 11 bases outside the gene matches. The CDR3 nucleotides are TGTGCCAGCAGTGAAAGCCGGTCTAGCGGGAGGGCCACTGAGCAGTTCTTC. Its protein is CASSESRSSGRATEQFF.

The chain has TRBV10-3 and TRBJ2-5, with 7 positions matching TRBD1. Losses at the gene ends were 6 bases for V and 0 bases for J; bases not matched to a gene: 4. CDR1 is ENHRY and CDR2 is SYGVKD in the germline V gene. This CDR3 has 14 residues. The CDR3 loop is CAIRGGQDQETQYF. CDR3 nucleotide sequence: TGTGCCATCAGAGGAGGACAGGACCAAGAGACCCAGTACTTC.

The chain recombines TRBV5-6 with TRBJ1-5, with D tentatively TRBD1 (5 bases). This CDR3 comprises 14 residues. Germline values: CDR1 SGHDT, CDR2 YYEEEE. Trimming stripped 4 bases from V and 5 bases from J, with 13 bases between. CDR3 protein: CASSLRAGYQPQHF. The CDR3 nucleotides are TGTGCCAGCAGCCTCAGGGCTGGATATCAGCCCCAGCATTTT.

The chain couples TRBV5-1 to TRBJ2-3, with 8 bases matching TRBD2. This CDR3 has 15 residues. The V gene's germline CDR1 is SGHRS and CDR2 YFSETQ. V was clipped by 7 bases and J by 0 bases; unmatched bases: 7. The DNA of the CDR3 is TGCGCCAGCCAACTAGCGGCTGACAGCACAGATACGCAGTATTTT. Translated, it gives CASQLAADSTDTQYF. The full variable domain, with the rest looked up from reference TRBV5-1 and TRBJ2-3, is KAGVTQTPRYLIKTRGQQVTLSCSPISGHRSVSWYQQTPGQGLQFLFEYFSETQRNKGNFPGRFSGRQFSNSRSEMNVSTLELGDSALYLCASQLAADSTDTQYFGPGTRLTVL.

This clone was seen more than once but under ten times. The chain is built from TRBV6-5 and TRBJ1-6, with 10 bases fitting TRBD1. The ends lost 5 bases at V and 16 bases at J; junction bases unmatched: 11. CDR3 length: 14 amino acids. Germline V gene sequence: CDR1 MNHEY, CDR2 SVGAGI. The chain's CDR3 is CASSRPGTGAGLHF. For the CDR3, the DNA is TGTGCCAGCAGTCGTCCCGGGACAGGGGCGGGACTCCACTTT.

This chain uses TRBV20-1 with TRBJ2-5; 7 bases are shared with TRBD2. The CDR3 is 11 amino acids. The V segment lost 3 bases and the J segment 5 bases; nucleotides outside the gene matches: 0. Germline CDR1 is DFQATT and CDR2 is SNEGSKA (reference sequence). The CDR3 region is CSASGGETQYF. CDR3 in DNA: TGCAGTGCTAGCGGGGGGGAGACCCAGTACTTC.

This clone was counted only a few times. The chain recombines TRBV6-1 with TRBJ2-1; TRBD2 matches 12 bases. Germline loops: CDR1 MNHNS, CDR2 SASEGT. This CDR3 has 13 amino acids. Trimming took 6 bases from V and 9 from J; bases not matched to a gene: 3. The CDR3 DNA sequence: TGTGCCAGCAGCCTAGCGGGAGGGGGTGAGCAGTTCTTC. The encoded protein is CASSLAGGGEQFF.

The chain combines TRBV7-8 with TRBJ2-6; 9 bases line up with TRBD1. Germline CDR1 and CDR2: SGHVS and FQNEAQ. This CDR3 comprises 18 residues. The junction had 7 bases not matched to a gene; V was cut back by 0 bases and J by 4 bases. The CDR3 region is CASSLAGQGLLGANVLTF. CDR3 DNA: TGTGCCAGCAGCTTAGCGGGACAGGGCCTCCTAGGGGCCAACGTCCTGACTTTC.

The chain recombines TRBV19 with TRBJ1-2; D is possibly TRBD1 (6 bases). Trimming shortened V by 0 bases and J by 8 bases, and 13 bases separated the two germline ends. The CDR3 consists of 14 residues. Germline CDR1 reads LNHDA; CDR2 reads SQIVND (reference sequence). For the CDR3, the DNA is TGTGCCAGTAGTATAGATGCCGGGGGGCCCGGCTACACCTTC. This codes for CASSIDAGGPGYTF.

J is TRBJ2-1 and V is TRBV11-3, with TRBD2 matching over 7 bases. J lost 9 bases, V lost 10 bases, and 6 bases had no gene match. The CDR3 sequence is 11 residues long. Germline CDR1 is SGHNT and CDR2 is YENEEA. CDR3 nucleotides: TGTGCCACCGGCGGGGAGGGTGAGCAGTTCTTC. Its protein is CATGGEGEQFF.

On this clone: Other nucleotide sequences in the sample specify the same CDR3. The V gene is TRBV5-1, the J gene TRBJ1-1; 7 bases are shared with TRBD1. Germline CDR1 SGHRS, CDR2 YFSETQ. Losses at the gene ends were 4 bases for V and 1 base for J; bases not matched to a gene: 4. The CDR3 consists of 14 residues. As DNA, the CDR3 is TGCGCCAGCAGCACCCAGGGGGGGAACACTGAAGCTTTCTTT. Translating gives CASSTQGGNTEAFF.

This clone has just a few counts. The chain uses TRBV20-1 and TRBJ2-7; D is possibly TRBD2 (5 bases). V lost 7 bases, J lost 4 bases, and 11 bases lay in between. CDR1 and CDR2 (germline): DFQATT, SNEGSKA (reference sequence). This CDR3 has 11 residues. CDR3 nucleotides: TGCAGTGTCCCGGAGGCGTACGAGCAGTACTTC. Its translation: CSVPEAYEQYF.

In this sample, this clone turned up a few times. This rearrangement joins TRBV30 to TRBJ1-1; no firm D call. Germline V lookup: CDR1 GTSNPN, CDR2 SVGIG (reference sequence). Between the trimmed V and J ends, which lost 5 bases and 4 bases, there was a span of 11 bases. There are 12 residues in the CDR3. The CDR3 loop reads CAWSRVTTEAFF. DNA for the CDR3: TGTGCCTGGTCGAGGGTGACCACTGAAGCTTTCTTT.

This chain connects TRBV7-9 to TRBJ2-3, with a weak D call TRBD1 (6 bases). With 0 bases removed from V and 9 bases from J, the gap between germline ends came to 16 bases. The CDR3 runs 15 residues. Germline V gene sequence: CDR1 SEHNR, CDR2 FQNEAQ (reference sequence). CDR3 coding DNA: TGTGCCAGCAGCTTAGCCTCACAGGGCGTGGGGACGCAGTATTTT. It is translated as CASSLASQGVGTQYF.

The chain joins TRBV7-6 to TRBJ1-1; D remains ambiguous. Trimming took off 2 bases at V and 1 base at J, with 5 bases between the two ends. The length of the CDR3 is 13 residues. Per germline, CDR1 SGHVS and CDR2 FNYEAQ. CDR3 bases: TGTGCCAGCAGCTTATGGAGGAACACTGAAGCTTTCTTT. It is translated as CASSLWRNTEAFF.